The 4 T cell receptor beta chains reported below all come from one sample, sequenced in a study of blood T cell repertoires in COVID-19. Using immunoSEQ multiplex PCR, the repertoire was profiled, and TCRdb retains in-frame clones only, with some absent. The table has just under 300,000 clones, 70% to 90% seen once. Material for sequencing was peripheral blood. The receptors were sampled from a man aged 65 to 85 with acute or convalescent COVID-19.

The chain carries TRBV19 and TRBJ2-5, with 7 bases aligning to TRBD1. Trimming took 8 bases from V and 1 from J; bases not matched to a gene: 10. CDR1 and CDR2 from the germline V gene are LNHDA and SQIVND (reference sequence). This CDR3 comprises 15 residues. Here the CDR3 reads CASGWAHRGQETQYF. CDR3 nucleotide sequence: TGTGCCAGTGGTTGGGCCCACAGGGGCCAAGAGACCCAGTACTTC.

In regard to this clone: The sample has other DNA sequences that encode this CDR3 too. The rearrangement links TRBV28 to TRBJ2-7, with D hard to call. From germline, CDR1 is MDHEN and CDR2 SYDVKM. The CDR3 has 13 amino acids. Trimming removed 2 bases from V and 1 base from J, with 6 bases in between. The CDR3 region has the DNA TGTGCCAGCAGTTTAACATCGTCCTACGAGCAGTACTTC. This encodes CASSLTSSYEQYF.

The CDR3 region has the DNA TGCGCCAGCAGCTTGGGGGACAGGGGGCGAAATGAAAAACTGTTTTTT. This encodes CASSLGDRGRNEKLFF. This chain links TRBV5-1 with TRBJ1-4; TRBD1 matches at 12 bases. In germline, CDR1 is SGHRS, CDR2 YFSETQ. J was trimmed by 5 bases and V by 0 bases; bases with no gene match: 2. This CDR3 is built from 16 residues.

The V and J genes are TRBV7-9 and TRBJ1-2; a weak D match, TRBD1 (6 bases). The germline gives CDR1 SEHNR, CDR2 FQNEAQ (reference sequence). The CDR3 loop spans 14 amino acids. Trimming stripped 5 bases from V and 7 bases from J, with 17 bases between. The CDR3 is CASSPQQGLGGYTF. As DNA, the CDR3 is TGTGCCAGCAGCCCCCAACAGGGTTTGGGTGGCTACACCTTC.